This T cell receptor (beta chain) was profiled in a study of beta chain features in type 1 diabetes. The CDR3 is 13 residues long. Germline V gives CDR1 SNHLY, CDR2 FYNNEI. V shed 5 bases and J 5 bases; nucleotides not matched to a gene: 1. The authors reverse transcribed all of the isolated RNA, so sequencing captured expressed TCRB transcripts. TCRdb's copy holds only in-frame clones and misses some; the assay was immunoSEQ multiplex PCR. This sample yields 350,000 or so clones, of which about 18% are seen a single time; 0.044% belongs to the top ten. The origin of this receptor is a woman younger than 35 in good health. Sequencing was done on a sample of naive CD4+ T cells from blood. The chain employs TRBV2 and TRBJ2-2; TRBD2 matches 8 bases. The CDR3 reads CASSREGTGELFF. The CDR3 nucleotides read TGTGCCAGCAGTCGGGAGGGAACCGGGGAGCTGTTTTTT.